In this sample, the clone carrying this TCR beta chain turned up many times. What it binds is not known. This specimen belongs to a study of T-cell reconstitution after alpha-beta-depleted transplantation in children. Germline CDR1 reads SQVTM; CDR2 reads ANQGSEA. V lost 6 bases and J lost 2; bases outside the gene matches: 10. This CDR3 is 14 amino acids long. It was with unique molecular identifiers that the TCRbeta library was prepared. MiXCR, applied by TCRdb to the PCR reads, yields one record per CDR3 protein. In the table there are hundreds of thousands of distinct CDR3 sequences, 13% of which are singletons. Points from the study as a whole: Some patients owed their high day-60 TCRbeta diversity to surviving recipient T cells and thymic progenitors. Reportedly, only several hundred clones from non-depleted graft cells drove alpha-beta T-cell counts at about two months. After one year, T-cell counts and TCRbeta diversity mostly came from new T cells.

The chain carries TRBV29-1 and TRBJ2-7, with TRBD1 matching 7 bases. The sample consisted of PBMCs, mostly from graft donor cells, taken 360 days after TCRalphabeta/CD19-depleted stem cell transplant. This TCR came from a male patient younger than 18 who had a stem cell transplant for acute myeloid leukemia, so the T cells may come from the graft donor. The CDR3 here is CSVAPTGTAYEQYF. In DNA, the CDR3 is TGCAGCGTCGCTCCGACCGGGACAGCCTACGAGCAGTACTTC.